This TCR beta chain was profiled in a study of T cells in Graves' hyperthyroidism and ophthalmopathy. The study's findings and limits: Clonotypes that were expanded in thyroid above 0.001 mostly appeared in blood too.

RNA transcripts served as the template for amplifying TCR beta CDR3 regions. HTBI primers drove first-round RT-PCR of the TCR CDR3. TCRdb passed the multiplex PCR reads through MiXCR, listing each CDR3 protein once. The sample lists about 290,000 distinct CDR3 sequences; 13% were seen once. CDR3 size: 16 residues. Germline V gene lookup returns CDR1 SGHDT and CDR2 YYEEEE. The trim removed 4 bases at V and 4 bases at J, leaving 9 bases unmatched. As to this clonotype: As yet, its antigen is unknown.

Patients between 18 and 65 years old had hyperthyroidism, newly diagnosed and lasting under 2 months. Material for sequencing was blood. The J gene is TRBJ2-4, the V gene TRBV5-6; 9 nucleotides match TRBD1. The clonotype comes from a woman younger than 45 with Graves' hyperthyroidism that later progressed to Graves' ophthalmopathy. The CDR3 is CASSPGGGQGKNIQYF. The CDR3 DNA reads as TGTGCCAGCAGCCCGGGGGGAGGACAGGGGAAAAACATTCAGTACTTC. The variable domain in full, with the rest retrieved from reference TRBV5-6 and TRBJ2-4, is DAGVTQSPTHLIKTRGQQVTLRCSPKSGHDTVSWYQQALGQGPQFIFQYYEEEERQRGNFPDRFSGHQFPNYSSELNVNALLLGDSALYLCASSPGGGQGKNIQYFGAGTRLSVL.